Sequencing of this TCR beta chain was carried out in a study of shared clonotypes between healthy human individuals. Study outcomes and limitations: The sampled material consisted only of blood, and tissue repertoires are likely to differ.

Template for every sorted-subset replicate PCR totaled approximately 200 ng DNA, roughly 30,000 T cell genomes. The method was immunoSEQ multiplex PCR; TCRdb's version includes in-frame clones alone and lacks a portion of them. The repertoire holds about 2.4 million clones, with around 90% as singletons. Investigators divided CD4+ cells into CD45RA+ naive and CD45RA-negative memory subsets. The CDR3 covers 17 residues. V lost 6 bases to trimming and J lost 3 bases; unmatched junction nucleotides: 12. Germline CDR1 and CDR2: KGHSH and LQKENI. For this clone: Its specificity is unknown.

The receptor's source is a man younger than 30 in good health. The sample consisted of naive CD4+ T cells sorted from blood. The subset was: CD45RA+ positively selected. J is TRBJ2-3 and V is TRBV18, with 10 bases lining up with TRBD2. CDR3 sequence (DNA): TGTGCCAGCTCGCCGACTAGCGGGTGGCAACGAACAGATACGCAGTATTTT. It codes for CASSPTSGWQRTDTQYF.